This paragraph covers one TCR beta chain sequence. Its antigen is unknown. Here immunoSEQ multiplex PCR was the method, and the copy in TCRdb shows in-frame clones only, minus some. In the table there are some 69,000 clones, roughly nine tenths of which are singletons. The record originates from a study of OX40 agonist ivuxolimab in advanced cancers. About the research overall: Melanoma, hepatocellular carcinoma, head and neck or renal cell cancer occurred in dose-escalation patients. Study-level results: The study observed clonal expansion of CD4+ and CD8+ blood T cells by week 6 at 0.1 to 3.0 mg/kg.

This CDR3 has 14 amino acids. From germline, CDR1 is SGHDT and CDR2 YYEEEE. V was trimmed by 0 bases and J by 2 bases, leaving 7 bases between them. V and J are TRBV5-6 and TRBJ2-3; no clear D gene. The sequence derives from an adult with an advanced solid tumor such as melanoma, head and neck, liver or kidney cancer. Here the sequenced sample was CD4+ or CD8+ T cells sorted from blood, taken in a trial of the OX40 agonist ivuxolimab. The DNA of the CDR3 is TGTGCCAGCAGCTTGGCCTGGGACACAGATACGCAGTATTTT. It encodes CASSLAWDTDTQYF.